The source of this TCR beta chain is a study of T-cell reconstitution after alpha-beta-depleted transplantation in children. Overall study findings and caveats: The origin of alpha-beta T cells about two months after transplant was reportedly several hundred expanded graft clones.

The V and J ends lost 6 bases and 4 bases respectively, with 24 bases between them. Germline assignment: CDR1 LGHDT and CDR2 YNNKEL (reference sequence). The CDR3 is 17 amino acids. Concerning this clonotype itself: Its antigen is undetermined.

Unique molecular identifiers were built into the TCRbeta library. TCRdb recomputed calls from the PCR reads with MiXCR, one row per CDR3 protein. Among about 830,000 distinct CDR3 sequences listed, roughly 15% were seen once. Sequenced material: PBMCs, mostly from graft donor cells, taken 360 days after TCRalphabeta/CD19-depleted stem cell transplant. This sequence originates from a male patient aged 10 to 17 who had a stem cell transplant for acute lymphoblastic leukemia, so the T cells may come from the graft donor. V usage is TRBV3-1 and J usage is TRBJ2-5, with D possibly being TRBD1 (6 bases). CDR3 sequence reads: CASSPLLGHLFGETQYF. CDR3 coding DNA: TGTGCCAGCAGTCCCCTACTGGGACACCTGTTCGGAGAGACCCAGTACTTC.